These 15 T cell receptor beta chains were sequenced from one sample in a study of vaccination and CD4 T cells after COVID-19. Documented treatment: approximately 9-day PBMC culture with coronavirus spike peptide pools or control peptides (ViraFEST assay). Cultured CD4+ T cells had their DNA profiled by the Oncomine TCR Beta short-read assay. TCRdb fed the PCR reads into MiXCR, producing one record per CDR3 protein. The table shows roughly 17,000 distinct CDR3 sequences, with 43% occurring only once. These receptors are not linked to any known antigen. The source was CD4+ T cells from blood, cultured in vitro, collected before SARS-CoV-2 vaccination. The receptors shown here come from a human donor who had recovered from COVID-19.

This clonotype was detected once. The chain links TRBV20-1 to TRBJ2-5; tentatively, D is TRBD1 (7 bases). Looked up from germline, CDR1 is DFQATT and CDR2 is SNEGSKA (reference sequence). The CDR3 sequence is 11 residues long. V was clipped by 2 bases and J by 10 bases, with 11 bases between them. CDR3: CSARTGEVQYF. As DNA, the CDR3 is TGCAGTGCTAGAACAGGGGAGGTCCAGTACTTC.

This clonotype was counted once. The chain links TRBV7-9 to TRBJ2-2; 12 nucleotides line up with TRBD2. The germline V gene encodes CDR1 SEHNR and CDR2 FQNEAQ (reference sequence). This CDR3 is built from 16 residues. J gave up 6 bases and V 6 bases, and 8 bases lay outside the gene matches. The CDR3 DNA reads as TGTGCCAGCAGTCCGCGGACTAGCGGGAAGGCCGGGGAGCTGTTTTTT. Amino acids: CASSPRTSGKAGELFF.

V and J are TRBV7-6 and TRBJ1-3, with 8 bases that match TRBD1. Germline V gene sequence: CDR1 SGHVS, CDR2 FNYEAQ. This CDR3 has 15 amino acids. Trimming cost V 1 base and J 2 bases; bases outside gene matches: 1. CDR3 nucleotide sequence: TGTGCCAGCAGCTTAGGACAGGGGCCTGGAAACACCATATATTTT. Its translation: CASSLGQGPGNTIYF.

This chain links TRBV7-9 with TRBJ1-4; D may be TRBD1 (5 bases). V was shortened by 5 bases and J by 0 bases, with 10 bases between the two germline ends. CDR1 is SEHNR and CDR2 is FQNEAQ in the germline V gene (reference sequence). The CDR3 covers 15 residues. This CDR3 is CASSPRQSTNEKLFF. The CDR3 bases are TGTGCCAGCAGCCCCAGACAGTCAACTAATGAAAAACTGTTTTTT.

The J gene is TRBJ2-5, the V gene TRBV11-1, with a possible D match to TRBD2 (6 bases). This CDR3 has 15 residues. Germline-derived CDR1 and CDR2 are SGHAT and FQDESV (reference sequence). The germline V and J ends were trimmed by 3 bases and 0 bases, with 11 bases remaining between them. The CDR3 coding sequence is TGTGCCAGCAGCTTTCCCTCGGGGGACCAAGAGACCCAGTACTTC. Translation: CASSFPSGDQETQYF.

The CDR3 DNA reads TGTGCCAGCTCGAGGGGCGGAAGCAATCAGCCCCAGCATTTT. It is translated as CASSRGGSNQPQHF. The V call is TRBV18, the J call TRBJ1-5; weak D call: TRBD1 (5 bases). Germline CDR1 reads KGHSH; CDR2 reads LQKENI. CDR3 length equals 14 residues. Trimming left V 6 bases short and J 1 base short, with 10 bases between.

The chain recombines TRBV15 with TRBJ2-7; D is undetermined. Trimming removed 0 bases at V and 5 bases at J, with 8 bases between. The germline V gene has CDR1 LNHNV and CDR2 YYDKDF (reference sequence). The length of the CDR3 is 13 residues. CDR3 residues: CATSRDRVHEQYF. CDR3 coding DNA: TGTGCCACCAGCAGAGATCGAGTCCACGAGCAGTACTTC.

The chain combines TRBV28 with TRBJ2-4; the match to TRBD1 covers 8 bases. The J segment lost 1 base and the V segment lost 4 bases, leaving 3 bases of the junction unmatched. Per the germline V gene, CDR1 is MDHEN and CDR2 is SYDVKM. This CDR3 spans 15 amino acids. The chain's CDR3 is CASSWRQGAKNIQYF. For the CDR3, the DNA is TGTGCCAGCAGTTGGAGACAGGGGGCCAAAAACATTCAGTACTTC.

This rearrangement joins TRBV11-2 to TRBJ2-3; D call uncertain. The CDR3 runs 14 residues. CDR1 and CDR2 (germline): SGHAT, FQNNGV. With 3 bases removed from V and 0 bases from J, the gap between germline ends came to 7 bases. The CDR3 bases are TGTGCCAGCAGCTTCCCACCTAGCACAGATACGCAGTATTTT. Its translation is CASSFPPSTDTQYF.

V and J are TRBV6-2 or TRBV6-3 and TRBJ2-5; TRBD2 is a possible D gene (5 bases). The CDR3 runs to 13 residues. Deletions cut 7 bases from V and 5 bases from J, with 14 bases between. Germline loops: CDR1 MNHEY, CDR2 SVGEGT. The DNA for the CDR3 is TGTGCCAGCATGACTCGCTGGGAGGAGACCCAGTACTTC. This sequence encodes CASMTRWEETQYF.

This clonotype was recorded a few times. V is TRBV7-9 and J is TRBJ2-3; D unclear. The CDR3 covers 15 residues. Germline CDR1 and CDR2: SEHNR and FQNEAQ (reference sequence). V lost 5 bases and J lost 6, with 18 bases in between. The CDR3 DNA sequence: TGTGCCAGCAGCCCCAAACGGCGAATTGGGGATACGCAGTATTTT. Amino acid sequence: CASSPKRRIGDTQYF.

The chain combines TRBV6-1 with TRBJ1-1, with D tentatively TRBD1 (5 bases). The germline gives CDR1 MNHNS, CDR2 SASEGT. The CDR3 loop spans 15 amino acids. Trimming left V 3 bases short and J 0 bases short, with 11 bases between. The CDR3 DNA sequence: TGTGCCAGCAGTGACCGGGGCGCCATGAACACTGAAGCTTTCTTT. Encoded protein: CASSDRGAMNTEAFF.

CDR3 in DNA: TGTGCCAGCAGCTTAACCGGGACTACTCAAGGCGAGCAGTACTTC. Protein product: CASSLTGTTQGEQYF. J is TRBJ2-7 and V is TRBV7-3; 7 bases align to TRBD2. The V segment lost 0 bases and the J segment 6 bases; nucleotides outside the gene matches: 8. Looked up from germline, CDR1 is SGHTA and CDR2 is FQGTGA. This CDR3 has 15 residues. The variable domain in full, with the rest retrieved from reference TRBV7-3 and TRBJ2-7, is GAGVSQTPSNKVTEKGKYVELRCDPISGHTALYWYRQSLGQGPEFLIYFQGTGAADDSGLPNDRFFAVRPEGSVSTLKIQRTERGDSAVYLCASSLTGTTQGEQYFGPGTRLTVT.

Worth noting for this clonotype: The junction departs from germline at one end; a sequencing error may be responsible. The J gene is TRBJ1-2, the V gene TRBV4-2; D gene unclear. The CDR3 is 15 amino acids. CDR1 is LGHNA, CDR2 YNFKEQ, per germline. The CDR3 DNA follows: TGTGCCAGCAGCCAAGATATCAGGACTAATTATGGCTACACCTTC. Translation: CASSQDIRTNYGYTF.

This chain joins TRBV20-1 and TRBJ1-5; maybe TRBD1 (6 bases). The CDR3 is made up of 16 amino acids. Per germline, CDR1 DFQATT and CDR2 SNEGSKA (reference sequence). Trimming removed 0 bases at V and 0 bases at J, with 12 bases between. CDR3 sequence: CSARDDRLYSNQPQHF. CDR3 in DNA: TGCAGTGCTAGAGATGACAGGCTCTATAGCAATCAGCCCCAGCATTTT.